Here is one T cell receptor (beta chain) with its context. Using immunoSEQ multiplex PCR, the repertoire was profiled, and TCRdb retains in-frame clones only, with some absent. The sample yields about 73,000 clones, 80% to 85% seen once. The record originates from a study of blood T cell repertoires in COVID-19. The origin of this receptor is a human donor in a cohort sampled during active COVID-19. Material for sequencing was peripheral blood.

The CDR3 is CASSVMGEVRETQYF. In nucleotides, the CDR3 is TGCGCCAGCAGCGTAATGGGTGAGGTACGGGAGACCCAGTACTTC. The J gene is TRBJ2-5, the V gene TRBV5-1; no definite D call. Per germline, CDR1 SGHRS and CDR2 YFSETQ. The CDR3 is 15 amino acids. V shed 4 bases and J shed 5 bases, with 18 bases lying between them.